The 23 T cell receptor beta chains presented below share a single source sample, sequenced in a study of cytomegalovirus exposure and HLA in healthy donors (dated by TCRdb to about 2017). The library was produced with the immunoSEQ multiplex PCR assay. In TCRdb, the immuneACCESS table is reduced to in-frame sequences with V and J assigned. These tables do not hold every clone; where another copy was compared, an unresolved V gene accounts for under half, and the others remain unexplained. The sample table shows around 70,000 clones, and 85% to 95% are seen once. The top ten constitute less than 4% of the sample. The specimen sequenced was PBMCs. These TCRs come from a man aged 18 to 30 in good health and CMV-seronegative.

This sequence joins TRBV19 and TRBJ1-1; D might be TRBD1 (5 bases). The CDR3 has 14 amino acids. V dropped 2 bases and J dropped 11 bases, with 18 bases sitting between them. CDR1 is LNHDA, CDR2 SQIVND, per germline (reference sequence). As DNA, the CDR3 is TGTGCCAGTAGTATAACACACGGCCAGGGAGGGGCTTTCTTT. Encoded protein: CASSITHGQGGAFF. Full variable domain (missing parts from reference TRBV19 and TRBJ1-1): DGGITQSPKYLFRKEGQNVTLSCEQNLNHDAMYWYRQDPGQGLRLIYYSQIVNDFQKGDIAEGYSVSREKKESFPLTVTSAQKNPTAFYLCASSITHGQGGAFFGQGTRLTVV.

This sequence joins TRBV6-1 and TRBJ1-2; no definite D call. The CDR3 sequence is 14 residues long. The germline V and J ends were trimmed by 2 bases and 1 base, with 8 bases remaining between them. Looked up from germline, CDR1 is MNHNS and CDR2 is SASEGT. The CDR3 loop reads CASSEFRYNYGYTF. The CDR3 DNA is TGTGCCAGCAGTGAATTTCGGTATAACTATGGCTACACCTTC.

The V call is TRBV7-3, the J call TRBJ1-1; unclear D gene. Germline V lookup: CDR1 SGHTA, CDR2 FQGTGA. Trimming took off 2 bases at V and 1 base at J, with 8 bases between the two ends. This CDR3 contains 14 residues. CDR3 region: CASSLGDSNTEAFF. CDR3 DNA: TGTGCCAGCAGCTTAGGAGACTCGAACACTGAAGCTTTCTTT.

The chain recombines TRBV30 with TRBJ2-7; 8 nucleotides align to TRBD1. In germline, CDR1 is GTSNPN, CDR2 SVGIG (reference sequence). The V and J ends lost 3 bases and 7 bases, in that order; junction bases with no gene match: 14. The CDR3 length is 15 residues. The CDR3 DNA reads TGTGCCTGGAGCGCCGGGACAGGCTTATTTAGGGAGCAGTACTTC. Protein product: CAWSAGTGLFREQYF.

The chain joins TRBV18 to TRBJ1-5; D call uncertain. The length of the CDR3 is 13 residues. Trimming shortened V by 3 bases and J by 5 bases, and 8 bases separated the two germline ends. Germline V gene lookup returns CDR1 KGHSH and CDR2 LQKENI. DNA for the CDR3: TGTGCCAGCTCACCTAGCCGTTATCAGCCCCAGCATTTT. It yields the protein CASSPSRYQPQHF.

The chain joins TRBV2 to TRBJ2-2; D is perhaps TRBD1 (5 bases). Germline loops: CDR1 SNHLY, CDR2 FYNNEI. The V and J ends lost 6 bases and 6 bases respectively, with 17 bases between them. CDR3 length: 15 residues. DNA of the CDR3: TGTGCCAGCAGAAAACGAATAGGGGCAGCCGGGGAGCTGTTTTTT. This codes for CASRKRIGAAGELFF.

The CDR3, as DNA: TGTGCCAGCAGCTTATATATAGGGGAAGGTGAAGCTTTCTTT. Translated: CASSLYIGEGEAFF. This rearrangement joins TRBV7-9 to TRBJ1-1, with D perhaps TRBD1 (5 bases). Trimming took off 2 bases at V and 7 bases at J, with 14 bases between the two ends. The CDR3 consists of 14 residues. CDR1 SEHNR and CDR2 FQNEAQ come from the germline V gene (reference sequence).

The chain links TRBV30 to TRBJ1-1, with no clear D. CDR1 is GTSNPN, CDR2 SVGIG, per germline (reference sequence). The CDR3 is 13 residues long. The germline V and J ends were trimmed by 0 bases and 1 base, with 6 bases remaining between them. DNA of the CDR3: TGTGCCTGGAGTGTGGGCCCGAACACTGAAGCTTTCTTT. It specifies CAWSVGPNTEAFF. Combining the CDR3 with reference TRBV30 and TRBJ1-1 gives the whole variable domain SQTIHQWPATLVQPVGSPLSLECTVEGTSNPNLYWYRQAAGRGLQLLFYSVGIGQISSEVPQNLSASRPQDRQFILSSKKLLLSDSGFYLCAWSVGPNTEAFFGQGTRLTVV.

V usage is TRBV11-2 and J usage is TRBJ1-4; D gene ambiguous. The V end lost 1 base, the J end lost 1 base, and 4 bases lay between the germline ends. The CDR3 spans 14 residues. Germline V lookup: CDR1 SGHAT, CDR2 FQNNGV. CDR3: CASSLVRTNEKLFF. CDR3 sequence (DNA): TGTGCCAGCAGCTTAGTGAGAACTAATGAAAAACTGTTTTTT.

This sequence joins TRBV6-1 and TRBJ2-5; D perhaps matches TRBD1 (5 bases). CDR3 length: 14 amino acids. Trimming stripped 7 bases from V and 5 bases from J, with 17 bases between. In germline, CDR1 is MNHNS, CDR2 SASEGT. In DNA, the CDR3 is TGTGCCAGCACTCCCCAAGAATCAGGGGAGACCCAGTACTTC. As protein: CASTPQESGETQYF.

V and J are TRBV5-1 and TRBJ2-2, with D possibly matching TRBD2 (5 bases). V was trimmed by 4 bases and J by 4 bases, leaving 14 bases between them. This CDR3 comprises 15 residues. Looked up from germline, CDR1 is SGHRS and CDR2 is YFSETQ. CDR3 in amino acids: CASSGEGGSTGELFF. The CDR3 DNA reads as TGCGCCAGCAGCGGTGAGGGCGGATCCACCGGGGAGCTGTTTTTT. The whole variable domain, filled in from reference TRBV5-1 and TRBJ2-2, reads KAGVTQTPRYLIKTRGQQVTLSCSPISGHRSVSWYQQTPGQGLQFLFEYFSETQRNKGNFPGRFSGRQFSNSRSEMNVSTLELGDSALYLCASSGEGGSTGELFFGEGSRLTVL.

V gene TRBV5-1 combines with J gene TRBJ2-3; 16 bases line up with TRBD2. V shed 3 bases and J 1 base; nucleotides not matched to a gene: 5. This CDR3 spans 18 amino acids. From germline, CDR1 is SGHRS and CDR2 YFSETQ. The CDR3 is CASSSGLAGGRGTDTQYF. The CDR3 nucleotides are TGCGCCAGCAGCTCGGGACTAGCGGGGGGGAGGGGCACAGATACGCAGTATTTT.

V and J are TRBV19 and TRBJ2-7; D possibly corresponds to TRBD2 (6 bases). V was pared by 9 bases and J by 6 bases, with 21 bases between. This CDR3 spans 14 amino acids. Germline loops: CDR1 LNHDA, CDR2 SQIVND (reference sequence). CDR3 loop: CARGTSTLRGEQYF. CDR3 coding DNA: TGTGCCAGGGGAACTAGCACCCTGAGGGGCGAGCAGTACTTC. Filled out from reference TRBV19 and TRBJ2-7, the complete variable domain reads DGGITQSPKYLFRKEGQNVTLSCEQNLNHDAMYWYRQDPGQGLRLIYYSQIVNDFQKGDIAEGYSVSREKKESFPLTVTSAQKNPTAFYLCARGTSTLRGEQYFGPGTRLTVT.

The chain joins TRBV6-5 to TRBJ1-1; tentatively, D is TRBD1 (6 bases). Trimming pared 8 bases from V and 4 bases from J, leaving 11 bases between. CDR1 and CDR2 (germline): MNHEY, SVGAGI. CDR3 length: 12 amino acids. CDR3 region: CASSTGSTEAFF. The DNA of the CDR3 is TGTGCCAGCTCAACAGGGTCCACTGAAGCTTTCTTT.

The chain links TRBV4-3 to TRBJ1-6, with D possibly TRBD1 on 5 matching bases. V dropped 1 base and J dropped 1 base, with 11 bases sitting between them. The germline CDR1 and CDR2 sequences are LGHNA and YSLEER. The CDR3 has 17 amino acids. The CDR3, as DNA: TGCGCCAGCAGCCAAGGCACTGGGGGGTCCTATAATTCACCCCTCCACTTT. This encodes CASSQGTGGSYNSPLHF.

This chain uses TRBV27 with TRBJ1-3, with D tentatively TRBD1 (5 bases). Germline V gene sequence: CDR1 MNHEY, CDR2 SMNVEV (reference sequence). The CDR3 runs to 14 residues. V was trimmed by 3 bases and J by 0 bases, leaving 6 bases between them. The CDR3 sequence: CASSLTVSGNTIYF. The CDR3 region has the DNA TGTGCCAGCAGTTTGACAGTCTCTGGAAACACCATATATTTT.

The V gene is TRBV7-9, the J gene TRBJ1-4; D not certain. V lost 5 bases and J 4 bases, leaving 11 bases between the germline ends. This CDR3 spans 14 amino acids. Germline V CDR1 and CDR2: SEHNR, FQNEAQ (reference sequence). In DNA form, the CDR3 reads TGTGCCAGCAGCCTGGATGAGGTTAATGAAAAACTGTTTTTT. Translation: CASSLDEVNEKLFF.

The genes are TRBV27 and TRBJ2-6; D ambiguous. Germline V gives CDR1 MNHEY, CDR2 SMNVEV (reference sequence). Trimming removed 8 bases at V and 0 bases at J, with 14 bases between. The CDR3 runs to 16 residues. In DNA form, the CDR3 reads TGTGCCAGCCTCCCCATTACGGGCTCTGGGGCCAACGTCCTGACTTTC. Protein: CASLPITGSGANVLTF.

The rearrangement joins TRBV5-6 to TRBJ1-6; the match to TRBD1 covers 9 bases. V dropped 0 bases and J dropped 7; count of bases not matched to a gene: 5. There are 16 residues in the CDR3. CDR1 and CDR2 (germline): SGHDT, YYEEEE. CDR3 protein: CASSLGPTGGNSPLHF. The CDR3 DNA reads TGTGCCAGCAGCTTGGGACCGACAGGGGGGAATTCACCCCTCCACTTT. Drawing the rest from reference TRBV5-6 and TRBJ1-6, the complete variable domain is DAGVTQSPTHLIKTRGQQVTLRCSPKSGHDTVSWYQQALGQGPQFIFQYYEEEERQRGNFPDRFSGHQFPNYSSELNVNALLLGDSALYLCASSLGPTGGNSPLHFGNGTRLTVT.

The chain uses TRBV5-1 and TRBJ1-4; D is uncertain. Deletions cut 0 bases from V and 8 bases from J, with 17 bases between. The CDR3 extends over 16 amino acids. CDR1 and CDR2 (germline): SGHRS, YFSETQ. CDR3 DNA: TGCGCCAGCAGCTTGGCCGTAGTAGGAGGCGGGGAAAAACTGTTTTTT. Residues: CASSLAVVGGGEKLFF.

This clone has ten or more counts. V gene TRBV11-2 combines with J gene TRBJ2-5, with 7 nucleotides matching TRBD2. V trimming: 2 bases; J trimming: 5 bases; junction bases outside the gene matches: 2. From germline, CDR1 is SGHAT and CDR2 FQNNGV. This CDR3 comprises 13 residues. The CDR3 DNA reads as TGTGCCAGCAGCTTATGGGGGGGGGAGACCCAGTACTTC. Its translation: CASSLWGGETQYF. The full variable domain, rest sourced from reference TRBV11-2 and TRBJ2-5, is EAGVAQSPRYKIIEKRQSVAFWCNPISGHATLYWYQQILGQGPKLLIQFQNNGVVDDSQLPKDRFSAERLKGVDSTLKIQPAKLEDSAVYLCASSLWGGETQYFGPGTRLLVL.

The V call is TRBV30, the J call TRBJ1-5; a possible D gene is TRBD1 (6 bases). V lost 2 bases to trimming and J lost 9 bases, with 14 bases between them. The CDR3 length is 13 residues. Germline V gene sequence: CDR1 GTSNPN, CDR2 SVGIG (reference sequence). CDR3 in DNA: TGTGCCTGGAGTACGCAGGGGCCCCGGCCCCAGCATTTT. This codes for CAWSTQGPRPQHF. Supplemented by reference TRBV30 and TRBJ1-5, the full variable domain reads SQTIHQWPATLVQPVGSPLSLECTVEGTSNPNLYWYRQAAGRGLQLLFYSVGIGQISSEVPQNLSASRPQDRQFILSSKKLLLSDSGFYLCAWSTQGPRPQHFGDGTRLSIL.

CDR3 residues: CASSLDRTNTEAFF. The CDR3 bases are TGCGCCAGCAGCCTCGACAGAACTAACACTGAAGCTTTCTTT. The chain employs TRBV4-3 and TRBJ1-1, with D perhaps TRBD1 (5 bases). CDR3 length: 14 residues. With 4 bases removed from V and 2 bases from J, the gap between germline ends came to 11 bases. In germline, CDR1 is LGHNA, CDR2 YSLEER.